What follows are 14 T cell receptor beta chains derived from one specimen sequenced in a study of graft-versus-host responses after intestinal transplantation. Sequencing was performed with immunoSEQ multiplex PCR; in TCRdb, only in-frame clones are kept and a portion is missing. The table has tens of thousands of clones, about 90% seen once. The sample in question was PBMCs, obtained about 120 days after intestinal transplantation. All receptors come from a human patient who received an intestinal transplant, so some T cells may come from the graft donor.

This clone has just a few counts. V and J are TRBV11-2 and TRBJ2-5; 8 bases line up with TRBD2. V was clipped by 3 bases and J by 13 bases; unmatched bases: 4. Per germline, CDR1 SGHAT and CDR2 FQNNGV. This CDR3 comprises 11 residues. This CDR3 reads CASSLSGGPYF. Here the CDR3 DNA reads TGTGCCAGCAGCTTGAGCGGGGGCCCGTACTTC.

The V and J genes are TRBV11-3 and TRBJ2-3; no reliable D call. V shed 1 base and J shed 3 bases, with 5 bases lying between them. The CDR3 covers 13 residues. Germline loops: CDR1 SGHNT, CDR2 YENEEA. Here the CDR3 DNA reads TGTGCCAGCAGCTTAGGGGTAACAGATACGCAGTATTTT. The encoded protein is CASSLGVTDTQYF.

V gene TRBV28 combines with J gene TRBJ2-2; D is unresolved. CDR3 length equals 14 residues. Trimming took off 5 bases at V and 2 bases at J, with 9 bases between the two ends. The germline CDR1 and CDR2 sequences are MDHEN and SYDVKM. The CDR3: CASSLWVNTGELFF. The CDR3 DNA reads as TGTGCCAGCAGTCTTTGGGTTAACACCGGGGAGCTGTTTTTT.

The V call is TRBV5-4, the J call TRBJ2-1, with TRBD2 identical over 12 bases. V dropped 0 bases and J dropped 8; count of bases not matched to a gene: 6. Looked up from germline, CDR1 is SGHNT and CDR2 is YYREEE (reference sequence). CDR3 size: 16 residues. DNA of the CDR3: TGTGCCAGCAGCTTGGGGCTAGCGGGGGGGGAAGATGAGCAGTTCTTC. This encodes CASSLGLAGGEDEQFF.

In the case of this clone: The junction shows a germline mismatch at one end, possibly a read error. The DNA of the CDR3 is TGCGCCAGCAACTTGGGTATGGCTCTACACTACGAGCAGTACTTC. This encodes CASNLGMALHYEQYF. V gene TRBV5-1 combines with J gene TRBJ2-7; D uncertain. Germline V gene data show CDR1 as SGHRS and CDR2 as YFSETQ. The CDR3 has 15 residues.

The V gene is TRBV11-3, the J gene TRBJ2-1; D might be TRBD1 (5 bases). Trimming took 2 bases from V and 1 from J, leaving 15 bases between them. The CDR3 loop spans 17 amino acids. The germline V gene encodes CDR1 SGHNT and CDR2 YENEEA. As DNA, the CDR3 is TGTGCCAGCAGCTTAACTACTACAGGAATTTCCTACAATGAGCAGTTCTTC. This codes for CASSLTTTGISYNEQFF.

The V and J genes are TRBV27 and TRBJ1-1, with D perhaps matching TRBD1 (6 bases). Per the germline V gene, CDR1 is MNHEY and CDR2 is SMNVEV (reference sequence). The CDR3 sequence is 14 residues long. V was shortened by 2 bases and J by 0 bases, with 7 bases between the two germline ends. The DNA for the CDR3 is TGTGCCAGCAGTTTAAGGGACATGAACACTGAAGCTTTCTTT. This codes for CASSLRDMNTEAFF.

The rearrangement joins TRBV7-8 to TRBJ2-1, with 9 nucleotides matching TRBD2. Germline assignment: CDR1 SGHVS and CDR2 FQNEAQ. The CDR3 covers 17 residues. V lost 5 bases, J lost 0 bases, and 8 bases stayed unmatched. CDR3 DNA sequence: TGTGCCAGCAGCGTAGGGCTAGCGGGGAGCTCCTACAATGAGCAGTTCTTC. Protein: CASSVGLAGSSYNEQFF.

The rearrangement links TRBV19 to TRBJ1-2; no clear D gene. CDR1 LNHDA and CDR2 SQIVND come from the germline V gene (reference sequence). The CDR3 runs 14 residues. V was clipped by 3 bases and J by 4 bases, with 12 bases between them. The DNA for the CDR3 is TGTGCCAGTAGTATCGTGCTGGAACGCTATGGCTACACCTTC. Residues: CASSIVLERYGYTF.

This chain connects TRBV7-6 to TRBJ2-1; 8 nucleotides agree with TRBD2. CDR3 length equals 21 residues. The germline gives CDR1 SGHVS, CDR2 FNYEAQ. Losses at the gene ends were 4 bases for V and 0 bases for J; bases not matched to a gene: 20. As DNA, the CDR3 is TGTGCCAGCAGCTCCACCTCAAGCGGGAGCCTCCTAACAACCTCCTACAATGAGCAGTTCTTC. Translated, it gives CASSSTSSGSLLTTSYNEQFF.

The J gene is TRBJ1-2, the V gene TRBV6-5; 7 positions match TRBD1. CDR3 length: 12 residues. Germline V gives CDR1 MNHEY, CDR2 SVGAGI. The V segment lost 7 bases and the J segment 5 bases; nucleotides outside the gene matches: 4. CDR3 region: CASTLRGYGYTF. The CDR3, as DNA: TGTGCCAGCACCCTCAGGGGGTATGGCTACACCTTC.

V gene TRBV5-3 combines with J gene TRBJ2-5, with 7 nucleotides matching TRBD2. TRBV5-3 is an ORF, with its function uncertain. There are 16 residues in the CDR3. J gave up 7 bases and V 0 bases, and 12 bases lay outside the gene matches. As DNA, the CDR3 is TGTGCCAGAAGCTTGGGGACTAGTCAAGAGAAGGGGACCCAGTACTTC. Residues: CARSLGTSQEKGTQYF.

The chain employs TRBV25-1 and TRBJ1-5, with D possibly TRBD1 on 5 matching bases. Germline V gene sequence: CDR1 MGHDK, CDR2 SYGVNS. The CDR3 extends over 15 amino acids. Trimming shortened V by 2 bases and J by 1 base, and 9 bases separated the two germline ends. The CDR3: CASSEGTGSNQPQHF. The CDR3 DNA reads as TGTGCCAGCAGTGAAGGGACCGGCAGCAATCAGCCCCAGCATTTT.

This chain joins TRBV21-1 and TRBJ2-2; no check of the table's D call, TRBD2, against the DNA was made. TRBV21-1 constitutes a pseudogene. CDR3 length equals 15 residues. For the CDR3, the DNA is TGTGCCAGCAGCAAAGACCGGGTGGGTGCCGGGGAGCTGTTTTTT. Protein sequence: CASSKDRVGAGELFF.